The clone carrying this T cell receptor beta chain was seen at least ten times. Patients underwent thyroid surgery, and none had received any treatment before it. This sample was taken from a study of metastatic and nonmetastatic thyroid tumors. Per the germline V gene, CDR1 is LNHDA and CDR2 is SQIVND (reference sequence). V was shortened by 7 bases and J by 0 bases, with 13 bases between the two germline ends. The CDR3 consists of 15 residues. TCRdb recomputed clones from the PCR reads via MiXCR. The repertoire holds some 90,000 clones, with about 9.1% as singletons. This chain uses TRBV19 with TRBJ1-5; D is perhaps TRBD1 (6 bases). Source material: blood. The clonotype was recovered from a female donor with papillary thyroid cancer or a benign thyroid nodule (not recorded which). Some clones in this sample may be carry-over from other donors' samples. DNA of the CDR3: TGTGCCAGTAAGGGGAGGGGGAATAGCAATCAGCCCCAGCATTTT. Amino acid sequence: CASKGRGNSNQPQHF.